This T cell receptor beta chain comes out of a study of cytomegalovirus exposure and HLA in healthy donors. In the study overall: An earlier analysis found around 100 million unique TCR beta sequences from approximately 190 million T cells. Study conclusions and caveats: In a later analysis, V- and J-gene trimming of beta chains associated with a DCLRE1C missense variant, replicated independently.

A word on this clone: The antigen remains undetermined.

PCR involved 60 Vbeta and 13 Jbeta primers. In the authors' workflow: As a later analysis found, there were 60 million to 90 million unique TCR beta chains, of which around 9.9 million were shared. The assay was immunoSEQ multiplex PCR, and TCRdb's table has in-frame clones only and misses some. D and trimming come from the DNA, and the V and J calls and clone size come from that table. The sample lists around 270,000 clones; 80% were seen once. V shed 5 bases and J 11 bases; nucleotides not matched to a gene: 12. The germline CDR1 and CDR2 sequences are KGHSH and LQKENI. The CDR3 is 14 residues long.

The sample consisted of PBMCs. This sequence joins TRBV18 and TRBJ1-5; TRBD1 aligns across 7 bases. The clonotype was recovered from a girl aged 2-10 years in good health and CMV-seronegative. The CDR3 sequence: CASSSTGLGLAQHF. CDR3 coding DNA: TGTGCCAGCTCATCGACAGGGTTAGGTCTGGCCCAGCATTTT.